Sequencing of this TCR beta chain was carried out in a study of blood T cell repertoires in COVID-19. Overall study context: Acute and convalescent COVID-19 specimens originated in the United States, Italy and Spain.

Trimming shortened V by 1 base and J by 0 bases, and 7 bases separated the two germline ends. The CDR3 sequence is 16 residues long. Germline lookup yields CDR1 MGHDK and CDR2 SYGVNS. Some clones are missing from TCRdb's copy, which holds only in-frame ones; the method was immunoSEQ multiplex PCR. Among roughly 230,000 clones listed, roughly 89% were seen once. This TCR came from a woman younger than 45 with acute COVID-19. This rearrangement joins TRBV25-1 to TRBJ2-6; TRBD2 might be the D (5 bases). Specimen: PBMCs or T cells enriched from blood (not recorded which). The CDR3 DNA reads as TGTGCCAGCAGTGAATGGCGGGTCTCTGGGGCCAACGTCCTGACTTTC. It specifies CASSEWRVSGANVLTF.